These 21 T cell receptor beta chains came from one sample sequenced in a study of T cells in Graves' hyperthyroidism and ophthalmopathy. Amplification yielded TCR beta CDR3 regions, with RNA transcripts as the source. First-round RT-PCR with HTBI primers amplified the TCR CDR3 region. MiXCR was run by TCRdb on the multiplex PCR reads, yielding one entry per CDR3 protein. This sample has around 620,000 distinct CDR3 sequences, with 13% to 15% found just once. Source material: blood. These receptor sequences come from a woman aged 18-29 years with Graves' ophthalmopathy.

This clonotype was recorded many times. The chain joins TRBV28 to TRBJ2-3; 9 bases map to TRBD1. Germline CDR1 reads MDHEN; CDR2 reads SYDVKM. V lost 7 bases to trimming and J lost 2 bases; unmatched junction nucleotides: 4. This CDR3 has 14 amino acids. The CDR3 here is CASTRTGDTDTQYF. The CDR3 DNA is TGTGCCAGCACCCGGACAGGGGACACAGATACGCAGTATTTT.

In this sample, this clonotype turned up many times. The chain links TRBV7-8 to TRBJ1-4; 8 bases match TRBD1. The germline gives CDR1 SGHVS, CDR2 FQNEAQ. J was trimmed by 10 bases and V by 5 bases; bases with no gene match: 12. This CDR3 has 15 residues. The CDR3 nucleotides are TGTGCCAGCAGCCTCCCCGGACAGGGCGGGGGAAAACTGTTTTTT. Its protein is CASSLPGQGGGKLFF.

The chain employs TRBV20-1 and TRBJ1-5, with 10 bases lining up with TRBD1. Per the germline V gene, CDR1 is DFQATT and CDR2 is SNEGSKA (reference sequence). J gave up 2 bases and V 6 bases, and 1 base lay outside the gene matches. This CDR3 is built from 13 residues. CDR3 in DNA: TGCAGTGCGGGGACAGGGGGCAATCAGCCCCAGCATTTT. Translation gives CSAGTGGNQPQHF.

At least ten counts were recorded for this clonotype. V usage is TRBV15 and J usage is TRBJ2-3; tentatively, D is TRBD2 (6 bases). V lost 0 bases and J 1 base, leaving 8 bases between the germline ends. The CDR3 is 15 amino acids. From germline, CDR1 is LNHNV and CDR2 YYDKDF (reference sequence). CDR3 residues: CATSRDWRGTDTQYF. Here the CDR3 DNA reads TGTGCCACCAGCAGAGATTGGAGGGGCACAGATACGCAGTATTTT.

This clonotype was seen ten or more times. The rearrangement joins TRBV30 to TRBJ2-1; D is ambiguous. The V gene's germline CDR1 is GTSNPN and CDR2 SVGIG (reference sequence). V was cut by 3 bases and J by 4 bases, with 13 bases left in between. The CDR3 is 14 amino acids. CDR3 protein: CAWSRFRNYNEQFF. The CDR3 DNA sequence: TGTGCCTGGAGCCGGTTCCGGAATTACAATGAGCAGTTCTTC.

V gene TRBV19 combines with J gene TRBJ1-6; perhaps TRBD1 as D (5 bases). CDR1 and CDR2 from the germline V gene are LNHDA and SQIVND (reference sequence). The CDR3 covers 17 residues. V gave up 0 bases and J gave up 13 bases, with 22 bases separating them. CDR3 DNA sequence: TGTGCCAGTAGTATAGACAAGTTCGGACAAGGCCCCAGGCCCCTCCACTTT. Its protein is CASSIDKFGQGPRPLHF.

This clonotype occurred many times. This chain uses TRBV5-1 with TRBJ2-1, with a weak D call TRBD1 (5 bases). The V and J ends lost 2 bases and 7 bases respectively, with 22 bases between them. CDR1 and CDR2 (germline): SGHRS, YFSETQ. The CDR3 extends over 17 amino acids. The CDR3 sequence is CASSFLVVRVNSNEQFF. CDR3 DNA: TGCGCCAGCAGCTTTTTGGTCGTCAGGGTGAACTCGAATGAGCAGTTCTTC.

This clonotype was recorded many times. V and J are TRBV24-1 and TRBJ2-2; TRBD1 matches 10 bases. V trimming: 0 bases; J trimming: 5 bases; junction bases outside the gene matches: 5. This CDR3 contains 17 residues. The germline V gene encodes CDR1 KGHDR and CDR2 SFDVKD. Here the CDR3 reads CATSDLRQGAGTGELFF. In DNA, the CDR3 is TGTGCCACCAGTGATTTGCGACAGGGGGCAGGGACCGGGGAGCTGTTTTTT.

CDR3 amino acids: CASSFGREGGDTQYF. CDR3 nucleotides: TGTGCCAGCAGCTTTGGGCGGGAGGGGGGGGATACGCAGTATTTT. V usage is TRBV7-2 and J usage is TRBJ2-3, with 9 bases that match TRBD2. The CDR3 runs to 15 residues. V lost 3 bases and J lost 6; bases outside the gene matches: 7. From germline, CDR1 is SGHTA and CDR2 FQGNSA.

As to this clonotype: A much larger clone differs by one base, so this may be a read error. The chain recombines TRBV7-2 with TRBJ1-5; perhaps TRBD1 as D (6 bases). This CDR3 has 17 amino acids. Germline CDR1 and CDR2: SGHTA and FQGNSA. Trimming removed 1 base from V and 0 bases from J, with 13 bases in between. This chain's CDR3 is CASSLGLGTPSNQPQHF. The CDR3, as DNA: TGTGCCAGCAGCTTAGGGCTCGGGACACCTAGCAATCAGCCCCAGCATTTT.

This clonotype has a count of ten or more. J is TRBJ2-1 and V is TRBV5-6, with 9 nucleotides matching TRBD2. This CDR3 is 15 amino acids long. V lost 5 bases, J lost 4 bases, and 7 bases stayed unmatched. The germline gives CDR1 SGHDT, CDR2 YYEEEE. CDR3 nucleotide sequence: TGTGCCAGCAGTCCGGCTCTAGCGGGGTACAATGAGCAGTTCTTC. Translation: CASSPALAGYNEQFF.

This clonotype appeared many times. The gene calls are TRBV27 and TRBJ2-5, with 7 bases lining up with TRBD1. This CDR3 has 14 amino acids. J was trimmed by 6 bases and V by 3 bases; bases with no gene match: 7. Germline V lookup: CDR1 MNHEY, CDR2 SMNVEV (reference sequence). CDR3 nucleotide sequence: TGTGCCAGCAGTTTTTCCGACAGGGCACAGACCCAGTACTTC. Residues: CASSFSDRAQTQYF.

For this clonotype: A junction end diverges from the germline sequence, so it may reflect a read error. This sequence joins TRBV2 and TRBJ2-1, with 7 bases fitting TRBD2. CDR3 size: 16 residues. From germline, CDR1 is SNHLY and CDR2 FYNNEI. CDR3 coding DNA: TGCGCCAGCAGTCCCCAACTAGCGCTTCAAAGCAATGAGCAGCTCTTC. It yields the protein CASSPQLALQSNEQLF.

This clonotype was seen only a few times. The chain carries TRBV6-2 or TRBV6-3 and TRBJ2-7; D gene uncertain. CDR3 length: 12 amino acids. Trimming took 3 bases from V and 6 from J, leaving 9 bases between them. Germline loops: CDR1 MNHEY, CDR2 SVGEGT. CDR3 sequence (DNA): TGTGCCAGCAGTTATTCTGCAGGCGAGCAGTACTTC. It specifies CASSYSAGEQYF.

In this sample, this clonotype turned up many times. CDR3 protein: CASSMGSSPLHF. In nucleotides, the CDR3 is TGTGCCAGCAGTATGGGAAGCTCACCCCTCCACTTT. The rearrangement links TRBV12-3 or TRBV12-4 to TRBJ1-6; no definite D call. Trimming cost V 5 bases and J 10 bases, with 9 bases left between them. There are 12 residues in the CDR3.

This clonotype was observed many times. The chain has TRBV4-3 and TRBJ1-1; unclear D gene. Germline lookup yields CDR1 LGHNA and CDR2 YSLEER. This CDR3 has 17 residues. Deletions cut 0 bases from V and 10 bases from J, with 24 bases between. In DNA, the CDR3 is TGCGCCAGCAGCCAAGACGGGAGCTTGGTCTCTGGGCTGGGAGCTTTCTTT. Protein product: CASSQDGSLVSGLGAFF.

This clonotype was picked up many times. The chain couples TRBV2 to TRBJ2-5; 11 nucleotides line up with TRBD2. The ends lost 3 bases at V and 2 bases at J; junction bases unmatched: 11. Germline V CDR1 and CDR2: SNHLY, FYNNEI. CDR3 length equals 18 residues. For the CDR3, the DNA is TGTGCCAGCAGTGACCCTTTCGGGACTAGCGGCTTTCAAGAGACCCAGTACTTC. Its translation is CASSDPFGTSGFQETQYF.

This clonotype was observed many times. The chain carries TRBV2 and TRBJ2-7; a possible D gene is TRBD2 (5 bases). The length of the CDR3 is 12 residues. Germline V lookup: CDR1 SNHLY, CDR2 FYNNEI. The germline V and J ends were trimmed by 2 bases and 6 bases, with 8 bases remaining between them. CDR3 residues: CASSEMRVEQYF. CDR3 DNA: TGTGCCAGCAGTGAAATGAGGGTCGAGCAGTACTTC.

This clonotype was counted between two and nine times. The chain employs TRBV6-1 and TRBJ1-1, with 9 bases lining up with TRBD1. Germline values: CDR1 MNHNS, CDR2 SASEGT. After removal of 7 bases from V and 3 bases from J, the junction contained 6 bases not matched to a gene. The length of the CDR3 is 14 residues. Here the CDR3 reads CASNKQGAYTEAFF. The CDR3 DNA sequence: TGTGCCAGCAACAAACAGGGGGCGTACACTGAAGCTTTCTTT.

This clonotype has only a few counts. The chain employs TRBV20-1 and TRBJ2-1; 9 nucleotides agree with TRBD2. This CDR3 has 17 residues. V lost 5 bases, J lost 2 bases, and 13 bases stayed unmatched. CDR1 and CDR2 from the germline V gene are DFQATT and SNEGSKA (reference sequence). The CDR3 region is CSADGRETSGPYNEQFF. The CDR3 bases are TGCAGTGCTGACGGACGAGAGACTAGCGGCCCCTACAATGAGCAGTTCTTC.

This chain joins TRBV6-1 and TRBJ2-5; TRBD1 matches at 9 bases. V was pared by 4 bases and J by 5 bases, with 5 bases of the junction left unmatched. The CDR3 runs to 14 residues. The germline CDR1 and CDR2 sequences are MNHNS and SASEGT. Here the CDR3 reads CASSAGTGFETQYF. For the CDR3, the DNA is TGTGCCAGCAGTGCCGGGACAGGGTTTGAGACCCAGTACTTC.